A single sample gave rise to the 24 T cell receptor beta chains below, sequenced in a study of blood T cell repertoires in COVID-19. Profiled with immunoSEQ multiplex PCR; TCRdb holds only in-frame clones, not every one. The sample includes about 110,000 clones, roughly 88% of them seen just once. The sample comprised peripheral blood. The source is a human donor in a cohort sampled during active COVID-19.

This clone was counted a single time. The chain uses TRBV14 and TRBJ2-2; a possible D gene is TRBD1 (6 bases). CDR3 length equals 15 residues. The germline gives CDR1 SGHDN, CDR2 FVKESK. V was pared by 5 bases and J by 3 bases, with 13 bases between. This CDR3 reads CASSFRRGYTGELFF. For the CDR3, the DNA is TGTGCCAGCAGCTTCCGCAGGGGATACACCGGGGAGCTGTTTTTT.

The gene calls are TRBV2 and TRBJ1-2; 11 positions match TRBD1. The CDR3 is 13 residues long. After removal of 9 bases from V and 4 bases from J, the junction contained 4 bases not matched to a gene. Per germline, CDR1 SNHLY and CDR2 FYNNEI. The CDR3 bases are TGTGCCAGTGGGACAGGGGGGATCTATGGCTACACCTTC. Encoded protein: CASGTGGIYGYTF. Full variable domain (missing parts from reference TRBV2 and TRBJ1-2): EPEVTQTPSHQVTQMGQEVILRCVPISNHLYFYWYRQILGQKVEFLVSFYNNEISEKSEIFDDQFSVERPDGSNFTLKIRSTKLEDSAMYFCASGTGGIYGYTFGSGTRLTVV.

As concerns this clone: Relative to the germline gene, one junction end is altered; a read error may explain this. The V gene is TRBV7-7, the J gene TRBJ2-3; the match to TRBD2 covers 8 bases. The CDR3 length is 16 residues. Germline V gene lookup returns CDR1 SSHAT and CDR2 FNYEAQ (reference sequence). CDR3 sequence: CASSPGTSRSTDTQYF. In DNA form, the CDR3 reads TGTGCTAGCAGCCCCGGGACTAGTCGGAGCACAGATACGCAGTATTTT.

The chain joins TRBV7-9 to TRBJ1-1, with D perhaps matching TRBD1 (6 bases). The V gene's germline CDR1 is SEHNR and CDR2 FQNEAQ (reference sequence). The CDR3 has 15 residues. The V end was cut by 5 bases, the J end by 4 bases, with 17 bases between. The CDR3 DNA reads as TGTGCCAGCAGCATCCCACAGGGATCGGGCACTGAAGCTTTCTTT. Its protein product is CASSIPQGSGTEAFF. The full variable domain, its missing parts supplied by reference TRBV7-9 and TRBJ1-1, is DTGVSQNPRHKITKRGQNVTFRCDPISEHNRLYWYRQTLGQGPEFLTYFQNEAQLEKSRLLSDRFSAERPKGSFSTLEIQRTEQGDSAMYLCASSIPQGSGTEAFFGQGTRLTVV.

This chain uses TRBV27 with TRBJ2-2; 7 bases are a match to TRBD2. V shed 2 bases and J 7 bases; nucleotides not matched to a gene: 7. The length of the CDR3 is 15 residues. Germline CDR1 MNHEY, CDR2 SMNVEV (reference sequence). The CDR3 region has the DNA TGTGCCAGCAGTTTAGTGCGGGAGAGAATCGGGGAGCTGTTTTTT. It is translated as CASSLVRERIGELFF.

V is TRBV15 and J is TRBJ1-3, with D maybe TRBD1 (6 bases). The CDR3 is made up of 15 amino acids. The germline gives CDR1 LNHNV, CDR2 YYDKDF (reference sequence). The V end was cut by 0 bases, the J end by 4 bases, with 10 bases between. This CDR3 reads CATSRDTGLGNTIYF. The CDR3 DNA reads TGTGCCACCAGCAGAGACACAGGGTTGGGAAACACCATATATTTT.

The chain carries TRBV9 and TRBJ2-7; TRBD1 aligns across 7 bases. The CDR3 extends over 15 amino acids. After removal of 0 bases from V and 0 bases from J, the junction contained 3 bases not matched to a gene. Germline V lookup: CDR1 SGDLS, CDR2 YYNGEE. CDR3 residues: CASSVGTGVSYEQYF. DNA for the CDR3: TGTGCCAGCAGCGTAGGGACAGGAGTCTCCTACGAGCAGTACTTC.

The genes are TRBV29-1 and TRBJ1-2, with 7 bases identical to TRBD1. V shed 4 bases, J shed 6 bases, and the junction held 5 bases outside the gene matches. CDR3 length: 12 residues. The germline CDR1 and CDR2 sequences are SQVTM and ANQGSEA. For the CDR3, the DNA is TGCAGCGTTGGAGGACAGGCGGATGGCTACACCTTC. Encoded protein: CSVGGQADGYTF.

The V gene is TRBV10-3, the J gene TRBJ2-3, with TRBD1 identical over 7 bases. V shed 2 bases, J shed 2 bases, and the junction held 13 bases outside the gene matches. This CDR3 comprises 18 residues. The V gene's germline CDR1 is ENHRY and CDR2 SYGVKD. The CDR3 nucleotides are TGTGCCATCAGTGAGCCGTCGATAAGTGGGACAGACACAGATACGCAGTATTTT. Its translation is CAISEPSISGTDTDTQYF.

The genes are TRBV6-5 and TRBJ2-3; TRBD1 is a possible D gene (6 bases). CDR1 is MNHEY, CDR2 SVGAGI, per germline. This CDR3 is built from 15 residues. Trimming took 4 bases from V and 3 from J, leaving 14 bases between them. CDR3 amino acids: CASSWGTGITDTQYF. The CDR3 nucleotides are TGTGCCAGCAGTTGGGGTACAGGGATAACAGATACGCAGTATTTT.

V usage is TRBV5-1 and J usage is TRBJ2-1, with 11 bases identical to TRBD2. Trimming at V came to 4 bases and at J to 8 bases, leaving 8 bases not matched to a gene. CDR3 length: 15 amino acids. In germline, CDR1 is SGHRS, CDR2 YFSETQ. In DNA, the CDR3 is TGCGCCAGCAGCCCTGTACCTAGCGGGGGGTATGAGCAGTTCTTC. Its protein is CASSPVPSGGYEQFF.

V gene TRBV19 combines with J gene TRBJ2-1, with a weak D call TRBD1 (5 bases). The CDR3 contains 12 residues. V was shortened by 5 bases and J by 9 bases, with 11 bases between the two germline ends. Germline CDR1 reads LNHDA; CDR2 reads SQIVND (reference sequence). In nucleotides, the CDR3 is TGTGCCAGTAGTCACAGTGGGGCTGAGCAGTTCTTC. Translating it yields CASSHSGAEQFF.

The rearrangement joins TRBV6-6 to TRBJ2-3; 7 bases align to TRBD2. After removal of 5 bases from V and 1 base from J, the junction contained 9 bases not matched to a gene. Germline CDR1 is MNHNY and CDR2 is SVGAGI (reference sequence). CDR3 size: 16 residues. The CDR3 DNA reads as TGTGCCAGCAGTCCCACCAGGGCGGGAGGCACAGATACGCAGTATTTT. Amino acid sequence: CASSPTRAGGTDTQYF.

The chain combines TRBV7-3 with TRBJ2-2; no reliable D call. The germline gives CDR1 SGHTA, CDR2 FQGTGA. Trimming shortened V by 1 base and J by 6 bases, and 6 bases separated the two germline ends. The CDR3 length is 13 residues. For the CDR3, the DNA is TGTGCCAGCAGCTTAATGCGATCCGGGGAGCTGTTTTTT. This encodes CASSLMRSGELFF.

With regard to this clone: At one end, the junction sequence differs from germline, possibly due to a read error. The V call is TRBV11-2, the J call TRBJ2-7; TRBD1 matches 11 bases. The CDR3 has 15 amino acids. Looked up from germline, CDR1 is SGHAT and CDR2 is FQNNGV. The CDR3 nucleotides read TGTGCCAGCCGCTTTGGACAGGGGGCATCCTACGAGCAGTACTTC. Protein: CASRFGQGASYEQYF.

The CDR3 DNA follows: TGTGCCAGCACGGCGCCAGGTGAAAAACTGTTTTTT. Translated: CASTAPGEKLFF. The chain joins TRBV12-3 or TRBV12-4 to TRBJ1-4; D not resolved. V was shortened by 7 bases and J by 7 bases, with 10 bases between the two germline ends. The CDR3 runs 12 residues.

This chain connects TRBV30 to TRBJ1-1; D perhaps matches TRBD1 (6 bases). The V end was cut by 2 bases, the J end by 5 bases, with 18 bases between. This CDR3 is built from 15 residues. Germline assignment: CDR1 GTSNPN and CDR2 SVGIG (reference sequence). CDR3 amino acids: CAWSSRWGRETEAFF. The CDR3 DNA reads TGTGCCTGGAGTTCCCGGTGGGGGCGTGAGACTGAAGCTTTCTTT.

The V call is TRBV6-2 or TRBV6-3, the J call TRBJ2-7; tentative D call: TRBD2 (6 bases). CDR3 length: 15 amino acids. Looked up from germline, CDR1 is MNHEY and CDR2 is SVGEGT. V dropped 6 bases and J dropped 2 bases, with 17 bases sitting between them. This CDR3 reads CASSRYSGLPYEQYF. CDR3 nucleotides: TGTGCCAGCAGCCGTTACAGCGGGCTTCCCTACGAGCAGTACTTC.

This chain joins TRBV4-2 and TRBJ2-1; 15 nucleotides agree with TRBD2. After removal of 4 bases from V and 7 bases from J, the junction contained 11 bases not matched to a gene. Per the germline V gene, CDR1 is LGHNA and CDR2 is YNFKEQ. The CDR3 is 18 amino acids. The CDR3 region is CASSRDGLAGGLENEQFF. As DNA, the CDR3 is TGTGCCAGCAGCCGCGACGGACTAGCGGGAGGGCTTGAGAATGAGCAGTTCTTC.

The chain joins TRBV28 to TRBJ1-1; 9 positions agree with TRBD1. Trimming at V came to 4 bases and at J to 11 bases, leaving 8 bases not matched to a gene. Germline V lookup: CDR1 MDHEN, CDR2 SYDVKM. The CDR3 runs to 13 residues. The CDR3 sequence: CASSSGQGNRAFF. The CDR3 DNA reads TGTGCCAGCAGTTCCGGACAGGGGAATCGGGCTTTCTTT.

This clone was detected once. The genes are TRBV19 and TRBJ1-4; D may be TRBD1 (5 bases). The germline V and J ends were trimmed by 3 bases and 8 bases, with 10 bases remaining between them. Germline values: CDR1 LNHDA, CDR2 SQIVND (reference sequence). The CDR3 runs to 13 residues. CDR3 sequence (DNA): TGTGCCAGTAGTATGTCAAGGGGCGAAAAACTGTTTTTT. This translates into CASSMSRGEKLFF.

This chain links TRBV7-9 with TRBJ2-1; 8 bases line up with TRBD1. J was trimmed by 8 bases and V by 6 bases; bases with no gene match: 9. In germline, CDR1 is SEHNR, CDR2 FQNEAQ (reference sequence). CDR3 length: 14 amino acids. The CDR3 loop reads CASRLQGEFYEQFF. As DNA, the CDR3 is TGTGCCAGCAGACTACAGGGGGAGTTTTATGAGCAGTTCTTC. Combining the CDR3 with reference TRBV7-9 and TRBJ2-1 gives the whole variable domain DTGVSQNPRHKITKRGQNVTFRCDPISEHNRLYWYRQTLGQGPEFLTYFQNEAQLEKSRLLSDRFSAERPKGSFSTLEIQRTEQGDSAMYLCASRLQGEFYEQFFGPGTRLTVL.

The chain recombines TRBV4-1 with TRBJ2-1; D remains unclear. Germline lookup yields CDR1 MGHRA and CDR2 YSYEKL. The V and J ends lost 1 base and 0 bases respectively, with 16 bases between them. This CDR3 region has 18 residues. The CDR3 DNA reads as TGCGCCAGCAGCCAAGTGTGGGTACAGTACTTCTCCTACAATGAGCAGTTCTTC. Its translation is CASSQVWVQYFSYNEQFF.

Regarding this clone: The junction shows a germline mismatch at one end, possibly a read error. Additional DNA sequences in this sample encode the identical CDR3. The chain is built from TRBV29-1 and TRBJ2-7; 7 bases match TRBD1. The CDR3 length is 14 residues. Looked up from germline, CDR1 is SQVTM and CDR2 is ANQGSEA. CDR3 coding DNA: TGCAGCGTTGTGGACAGGTCGAGCTCCTACGAACAGTACTTC. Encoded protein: CSVVDRSSSYEQYF.